What follows is one TCR beta chain and its context. This specimen belongs to a study of blood T cell repertoires in COVID-19. On the study more broadly: The United States, Italy and Spain were the sources of the acute and convalescent COVID-19 samples. In each case, the material was cDNA or gDNA derived from T cells, B-cell-depleted T cells, or PBMCs.

As originally analysed: Estimated nucleated cell counts came from reference gene primer amplification. TCRdb's table, derived via immunoSEQ multiplex PCR, lists solely in-frame clones and lacks some. D and trimming come from the DNA, and the V and J calls and clone size come from that table. Among roughly 50,000 clones listed, more than 75% were seen once. Material for sequencing was peripheral blood. The receptor was isolated from a man in his 70s with acute or convalescent COVID-19.

CDR3 region: CASSLIRESPTDTQYF. The DNA of the CDR3 is TGTGCCAGCAGTTTGATTCGGGAGTCCCCCACAGATACGCAGTATTTT. The chain carries TRBV27 and TRBJ2-3; tentatively, D is TRBD2 (6 bases). This CDR3 comprises 16 residues. CDR1 is MNHEY, CDR2 SMNVEV, per germline (reference sequence). V was trimmed by 3 bases and J by 2 bases, leaving 15 bases between them.